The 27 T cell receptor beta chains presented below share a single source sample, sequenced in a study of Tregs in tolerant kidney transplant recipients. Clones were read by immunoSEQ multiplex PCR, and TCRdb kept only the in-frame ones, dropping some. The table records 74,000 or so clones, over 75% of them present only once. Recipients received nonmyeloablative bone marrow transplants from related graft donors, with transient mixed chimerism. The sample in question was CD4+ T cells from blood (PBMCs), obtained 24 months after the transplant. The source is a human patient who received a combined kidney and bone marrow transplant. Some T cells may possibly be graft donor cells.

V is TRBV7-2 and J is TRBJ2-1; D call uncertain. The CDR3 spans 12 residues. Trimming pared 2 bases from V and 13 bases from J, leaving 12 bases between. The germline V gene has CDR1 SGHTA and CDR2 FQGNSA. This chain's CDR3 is CASSLTVNVQFF. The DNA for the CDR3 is TGTGCCAGCAGCTTAACAGTAAATGTCCAGTTCTTC.

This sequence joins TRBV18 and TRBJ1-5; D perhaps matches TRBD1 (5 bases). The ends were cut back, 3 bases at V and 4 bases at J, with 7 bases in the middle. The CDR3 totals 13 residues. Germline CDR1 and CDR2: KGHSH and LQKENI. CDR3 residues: CASSPQGNQPQHF. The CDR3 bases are TGTGCCAGCTCACCGCAGGGTAATCAGCCCCAGCATTTT. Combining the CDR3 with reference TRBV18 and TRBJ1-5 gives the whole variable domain NAGVMQNPRHLVRRRGQEARLRCSPMKGHSHVYWYRQLPEEGLKFMVYLQKENIIDESGMPKERFSAEFPKEGPSILRIQQVVRGDSAAYFCASSPQGNQPQHFGDGTRLSIL.

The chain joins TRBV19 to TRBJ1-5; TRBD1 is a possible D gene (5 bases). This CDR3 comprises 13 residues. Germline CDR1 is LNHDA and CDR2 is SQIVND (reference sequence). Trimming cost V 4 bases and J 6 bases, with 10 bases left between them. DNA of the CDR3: TGTGCCAGTAGTACTGGGGGGTTTCAGCCCCAGCATTTT. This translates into CASSTGGFQPQHF.

The DNA of the CDR3 is TGTGCCAGCAGTTATCTGGGACAGGGTAAGAATGAGCAGTTCTTC. Translated: CASSYLGQGKNEQFF. The rearrangement uses TRBV27 and TRBJ2-1; TRBD1 aligns across 9 bases. This CDR3 is built from 15 residues. Germline V CDR1 and CDR2: MNHEY, SMNVEV (reference sequence). V gave up 4 bases and J gave up 7 bases; unmatched junction bases: 8.

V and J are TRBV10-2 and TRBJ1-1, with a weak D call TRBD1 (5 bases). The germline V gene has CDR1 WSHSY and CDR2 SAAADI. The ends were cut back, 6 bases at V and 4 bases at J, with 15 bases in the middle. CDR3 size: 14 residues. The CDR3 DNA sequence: TGCGCCAGCAGGCGGGGGGTGGGGAGCACTGAAGCTTTCTTT. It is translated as CASRRGVGSTEAFF.

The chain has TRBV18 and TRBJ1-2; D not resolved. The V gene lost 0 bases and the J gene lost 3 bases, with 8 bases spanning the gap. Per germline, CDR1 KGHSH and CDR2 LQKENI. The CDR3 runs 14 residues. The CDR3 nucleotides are TGTGCCAGCTCACCACCGAGCACAGACTATGGCTACACCTTC. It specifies CASSPPSTDYGYTF.

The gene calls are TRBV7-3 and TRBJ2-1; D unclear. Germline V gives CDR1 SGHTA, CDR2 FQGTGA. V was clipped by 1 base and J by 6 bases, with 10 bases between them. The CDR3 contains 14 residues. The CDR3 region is CASSLMSGPNEQFF. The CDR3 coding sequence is TGTGCCAGCAGCTTAATGTCTGGGCCCAATGAGCAGTTCTTC.

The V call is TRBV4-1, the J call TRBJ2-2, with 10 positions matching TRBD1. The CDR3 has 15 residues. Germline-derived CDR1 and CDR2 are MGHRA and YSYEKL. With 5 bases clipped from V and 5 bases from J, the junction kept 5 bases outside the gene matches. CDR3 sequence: CASSYRQGATGELFF. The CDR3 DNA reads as TGCGCCAGCAGCTATCGACAGGGGGCTACCGGGGAGCTGTTTTTT.

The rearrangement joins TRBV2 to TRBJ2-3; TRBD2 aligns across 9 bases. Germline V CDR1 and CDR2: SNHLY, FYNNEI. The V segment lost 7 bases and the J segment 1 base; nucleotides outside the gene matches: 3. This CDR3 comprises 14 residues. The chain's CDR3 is CASTQRGGTDTQYF. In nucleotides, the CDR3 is TGTGCCAGCACCCAGCGGGGGGGCACAGATACGCAGTATTTT.

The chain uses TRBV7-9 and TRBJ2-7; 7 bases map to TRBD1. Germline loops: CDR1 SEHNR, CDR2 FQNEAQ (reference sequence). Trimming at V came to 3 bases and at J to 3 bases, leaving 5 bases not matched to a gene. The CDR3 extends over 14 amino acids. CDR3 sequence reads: CASSFRDSLYEQYF. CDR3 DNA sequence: TGTGCCAGCAGCTTCCGGGACAGTCTCTACGAGCAGTACTTC.

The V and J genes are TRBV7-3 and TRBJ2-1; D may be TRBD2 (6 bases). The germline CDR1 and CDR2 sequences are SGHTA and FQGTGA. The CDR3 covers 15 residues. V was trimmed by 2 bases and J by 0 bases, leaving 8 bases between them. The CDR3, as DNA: TGTGCCAGCAGCTTACGGGGGAGCTCCTACAATGAGCAGTTCTTC. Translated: CASSLRGSSYNEQFF.

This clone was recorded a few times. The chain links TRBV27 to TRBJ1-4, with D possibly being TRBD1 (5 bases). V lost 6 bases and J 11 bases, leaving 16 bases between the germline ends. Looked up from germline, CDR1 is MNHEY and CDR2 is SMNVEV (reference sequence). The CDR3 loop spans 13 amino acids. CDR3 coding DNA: TGTGCCAGCAGACAAGGACATCCCAGCAAACTGTTTTTT. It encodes CASRQGHPSKLFF. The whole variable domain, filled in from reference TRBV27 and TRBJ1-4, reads EAQVTQNPRYLITVTGKKLTVTCSQNMNHEYMSWYRQDPGLGLRQIYYSMNVEVTDKGDVPEGYKVSRKEKRNFPLILESPSPNQTSLYFCASRQGHPSKLFFGSGTQLSVL.

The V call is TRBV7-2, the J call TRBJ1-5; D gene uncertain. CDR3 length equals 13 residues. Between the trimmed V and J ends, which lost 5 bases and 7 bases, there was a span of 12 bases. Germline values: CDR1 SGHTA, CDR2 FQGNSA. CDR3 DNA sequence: TGTGCCAGCAGCCAACAGTCAGGACAGCCCCAGCATTTT. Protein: CASSQQSGQPQHF.

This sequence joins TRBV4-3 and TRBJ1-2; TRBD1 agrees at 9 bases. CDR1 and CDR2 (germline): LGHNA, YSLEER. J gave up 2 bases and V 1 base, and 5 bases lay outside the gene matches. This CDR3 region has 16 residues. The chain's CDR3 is CASSQVSGQGNYGYTF. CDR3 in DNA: TGCGCCAGCAGCCAAGTCTCGGGACAGGGAAACTATGGCTACACCTTC.

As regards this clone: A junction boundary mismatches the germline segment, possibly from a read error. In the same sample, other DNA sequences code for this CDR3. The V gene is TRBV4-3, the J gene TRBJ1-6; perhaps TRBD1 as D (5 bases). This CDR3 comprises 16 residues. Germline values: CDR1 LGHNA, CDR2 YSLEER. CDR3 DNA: TGCGCCAGCAGCCAAGACCAGGGATTCTATAATTCCCCCCTCCACTTT. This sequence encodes CASSQDQGFYNSPLHF.

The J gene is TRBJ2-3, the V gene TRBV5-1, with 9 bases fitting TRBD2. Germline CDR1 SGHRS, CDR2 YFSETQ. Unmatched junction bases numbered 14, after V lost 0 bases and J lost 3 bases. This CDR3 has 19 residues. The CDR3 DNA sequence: TGCGCCAGCAGCTTGGTTGGGACTAGCAGCCTAAGGGCGACAGATACGCAGTATTTT. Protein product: CASSLVGTSSLRATDTQYF.

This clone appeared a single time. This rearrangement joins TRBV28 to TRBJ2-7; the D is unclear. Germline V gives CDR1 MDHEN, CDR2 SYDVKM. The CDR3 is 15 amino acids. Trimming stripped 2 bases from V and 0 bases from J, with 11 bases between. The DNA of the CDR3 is TGTGCCAGCAGTTTAACTCGCGCCTTCTCCTACGAGCAGTACTTC. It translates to CASSLTRAFSYEQYF.

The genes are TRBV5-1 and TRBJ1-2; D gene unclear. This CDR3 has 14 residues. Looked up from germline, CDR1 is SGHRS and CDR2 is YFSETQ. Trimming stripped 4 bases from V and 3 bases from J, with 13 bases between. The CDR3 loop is CASSQTPGYYGYTF. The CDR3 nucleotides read TGCGCCAGCAGCCAAACCCCGGGATACTATGGCTACACCTTC. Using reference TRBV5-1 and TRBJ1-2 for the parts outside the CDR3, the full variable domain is KAGVTQTPRYLIKTRGQQVTLSCSPISGHRSVSWYQQTPGQGLQFLFEYFSETQRNKGNFPGRFSGRQFSNSRSEMNVSTLELGDSALYLCASSQTPGYYGYTFGSGTRLTVV.

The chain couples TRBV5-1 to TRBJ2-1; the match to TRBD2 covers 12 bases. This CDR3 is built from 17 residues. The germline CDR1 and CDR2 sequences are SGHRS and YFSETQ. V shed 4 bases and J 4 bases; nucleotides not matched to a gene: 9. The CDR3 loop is CASSPRASGGAYNEQFF. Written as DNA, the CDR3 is TGCGCCAGCAGCCCACGGGCTAGCGGGGGGGCTTACAATGAGCAGTTCTTC.

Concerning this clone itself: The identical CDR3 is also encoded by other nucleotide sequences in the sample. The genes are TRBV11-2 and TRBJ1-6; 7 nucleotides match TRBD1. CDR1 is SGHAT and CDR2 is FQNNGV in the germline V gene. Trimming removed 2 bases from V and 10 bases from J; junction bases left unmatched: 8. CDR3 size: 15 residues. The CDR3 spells CASSLLGRQGSPLHF. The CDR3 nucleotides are TGTGCCAGCAGCTTATTAGGAAGACAGGGATCACCCCTCCACTTT.

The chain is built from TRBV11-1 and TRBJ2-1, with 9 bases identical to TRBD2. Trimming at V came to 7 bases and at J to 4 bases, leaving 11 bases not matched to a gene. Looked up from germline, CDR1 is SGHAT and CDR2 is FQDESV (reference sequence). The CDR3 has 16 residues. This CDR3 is CASTEEGAGGYNEQFF. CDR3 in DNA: TGTGCCAGCACCGAAGAGGGAGCGGGGGGTTACAATGAGCAGTTCTTC.

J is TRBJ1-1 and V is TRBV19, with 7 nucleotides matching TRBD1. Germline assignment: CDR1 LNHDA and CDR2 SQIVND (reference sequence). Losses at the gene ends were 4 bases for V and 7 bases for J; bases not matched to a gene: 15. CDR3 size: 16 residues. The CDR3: CASSRQGTRGVDEAFF. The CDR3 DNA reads TGTGCCAGTAGTAGACAGGGAACTCGAGGCGTTGATGAAGCTTTCTTT.

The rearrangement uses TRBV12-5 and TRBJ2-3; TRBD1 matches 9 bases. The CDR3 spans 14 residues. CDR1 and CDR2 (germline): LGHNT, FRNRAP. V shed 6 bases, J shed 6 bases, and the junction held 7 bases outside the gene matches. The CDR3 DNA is TGTGCTAGTGGGCCACAGGGGGCCGCGGATACGCAGTATTTT. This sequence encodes CASGPQGAADTQYF. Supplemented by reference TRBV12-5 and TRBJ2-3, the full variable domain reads DARVTQTPRHKVTEMGQEVTMRCQPILGHNTVFWYRQTMMQGLELLAYFRNRAPLDDSGMPKDRFSAEMPDATLATLKIQPSEPRDSAVYFCASGPQGAADTQYFGPGTRLTVL.

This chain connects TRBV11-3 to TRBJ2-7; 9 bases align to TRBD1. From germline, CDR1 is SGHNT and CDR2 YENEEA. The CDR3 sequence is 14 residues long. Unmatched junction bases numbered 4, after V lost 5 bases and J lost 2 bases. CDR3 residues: CASSQGQGTYEQYF. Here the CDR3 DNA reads TGTGCCAGCAGCCAGGGACAGGGAACCTACGAGCAGTACTTC.

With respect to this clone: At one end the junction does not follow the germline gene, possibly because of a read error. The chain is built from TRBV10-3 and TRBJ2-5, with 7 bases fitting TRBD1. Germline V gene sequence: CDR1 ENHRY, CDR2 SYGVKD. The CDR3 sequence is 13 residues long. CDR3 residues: CAIGDRAQETQYF. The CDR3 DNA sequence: TGTGCCATCGGTGACAGGGCCCAAGAGACCCAGTACTTC.

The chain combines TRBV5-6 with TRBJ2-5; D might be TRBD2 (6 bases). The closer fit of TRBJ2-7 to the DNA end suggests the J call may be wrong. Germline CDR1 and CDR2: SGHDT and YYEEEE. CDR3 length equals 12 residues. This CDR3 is CASSSGAYEQYF. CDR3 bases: TGTGCCAGCAGCTCGGGAGCCTACGAGCAGTACTTC.

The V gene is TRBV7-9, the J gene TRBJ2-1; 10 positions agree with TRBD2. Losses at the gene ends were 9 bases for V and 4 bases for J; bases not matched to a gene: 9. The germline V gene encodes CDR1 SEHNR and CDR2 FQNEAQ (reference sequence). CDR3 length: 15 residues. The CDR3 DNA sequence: TGTGCCAGTCTCCCTAGCGGGAGCACTTACAATGAGCAGTTCTTC. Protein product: CASLPSGSTYNEQFF.